This entry concerns a single T cell receptor beta chain. Antigen: not known. The sample originates from a study of T cell repertoires and HLA-DP antigens. Study in general: A couple of male donors and one female donor spanned ages 18-to-29 through 60-to-69. Average DNA input: around 220 ng for CD137+CD4+ sorts, about 1,300 ng pre-culture.

Generated by immunoSEQ multiplex PCR, the TCRdb table keeps only in-frame clones and is missing some. The sample lists about 73,000 clones, over 75% seen once, with 1.5% to 2% in the top ten. V gave up 6 bases and J gave up 0 bases, with 14 bases separating them. Per germline, CDR1 LNHDA and CDR2 SQIVND (reference sequence). CDR3 length: 15 amino acids. Sequencing was performed on CD4+ T cells from PBMCs. This sequence joins TRBV19 and TRBJ1-2, with D perhaps TRBD1 (6 bases). The TCR sequence derives from a man between 60 and 75 years old in good health and CMV-seronegative. The CDR3 DNA reads TGTGCCAGTAGCGATGGACAGCGCCCTAACTATGGCTACACCTTC. This translates into CASSDGQRPNYGYTF.